Each of the 2 T cell receptor beta chains below was sequenced from the same sample in a study of persistence of HIV-infected CD4 T cells. Lysates of CMV-infected fibroblasts at around 9.1 ug/mL stimulated these cells. Sorting of responding CD4+ T cells relied on upregulated CD40 ligand together with CD69. This was the immunoSEQ version 4 assay in survey mode. Here immunoSEQ multiplex PCR was the method, and the copy in TCRdb shows in-frame clones only, minus some. The data show under 20,000 clones, roughly two thirds seen once. These receptors are not linked to any known antigen. The sample consisted of CD4+ T cells sorted from PBMCs after 18-hour stimulation, taken from a patient who received antiretroviral therapy. Every receptor here comes from an adult woman with HIV who was CMV-seropositive.

V is TRBV4-2 and J is TRBJ2-3, with TRBD2 identical over 9 bases. Germline CDR1 and CDR2: LGHNA and YNFKEQ. V lost 0 bases and J lost 2; bases outside the gene matches: 3. The CDR3 extends over 16 amino acids. CDR3 coding DNA: TGTGCCAGCAGCCAAGAGGGCGGGGGGGCCACAGATACGCAGTATTTT. Translated: CASSQEGGGATDTQYF.

CDR3: CASSGLSGANVLTF. CDR3 nucleotide sequence: TGTGCCAGCAGTGGCCTCTCTGGGGCCAACGTCCTGACTTTC. V is TRBV2 and J is TRBJ2-6; no clear D. The CDR3 length is 14 residues. CDR1 and CDR2 (germline): SNHLY, FYNNEI. Trimming removed 4 bases at V and 0 bases at J, with 4 bases between.